Shown below are 22 T cell receptor beta chains from a single sample sequenced in a study of T cell changes during pregnancy in multiple sclerosis. TCRdb's table, derived via immunoSEQ multiplex PCR, lists solely in-frame clones and lacks some. Counted here are 90,000 to 120,000 clones, roughly 92% occurring once; the ten biggest clones make up around 0.8%. This material consisted of peripheral blood, taken in the third trimester of pregnancy. The receptors originated from a female donor in good health, enrolled as a control in a pregnancy study.

The chain combines TRBV2 with TRBJ2-7; D remains ambiguous. Trimming left V 1 base short and J 5 bases short, with 9 bases between. CDR3 size: 13 residues. The germline CDR1 and CDR2 sequences are SNHLY and FYNNEI. The CDR3 sequence: CASSEGQVHEQYF. CDR3 nucleotide sequence: TGTGCCAGCAGTGAAGGGCAGGTCCACGAGCAGTACTTC.

The chain couples TRBV9 to TRBJ1-2, with 11 bases identical to TRBD1. The CDR3 extends over 18 amino acids. Germline lookup yields CDR1 SGDLS and CDR2 YYNGEE. J was trimmed by 4 bases and V by 0 bases; bases with no gene match: 11. This CDR3 reads CASSVDGGTGGLGYGYTF. In DNA form, the CDR3 reads TGTGCCAGCAGCGTAGACGGCGGGACAGGGGGTCTCGGCTATGGCTACACCTTC.

This sequence joins TRBV30 and TRBJ1-5; D is ambiguous. Germline CDR1 is GTSNPN and CDR2 is SVGIG (reference sequence). Trimming took 8 bases from V and 1 from J, leaving 18 bases between them. CDR3 length: 15 amino acids. Here the CDR3 reads CAQVQAEGSNQPQHF. CDR3 DNA sequence: TGTGCCCAAGTCCAGGCCGAAGGAAGCAATCAGCCCCAGCATTTT. The whole variable domain, remainder taken from reference TRBV30 and TRBJ1-5, is SQTIHQWPATLVQPVGSPLSLECTVEGTSNPNLYWYRQAAGRGLQLLFYSVGIGQISSEVPQNLSASRPQDRQFILSSKKLLLSDSGFYLCAQVQAEGSNQPQHFGDGTRLSIL.

This chain links TRBV14 with TRBJ2-7, with TRBD1 as a possible D gene (5 bases). CDR1 and CDR2 (germline): SGHDN, FVKESK. The V end lost 1 base, the J end lost 2 bases, and 6 bases lay between the germline ends. The CDR3 contains 13 residues. The CDR3 sequence: CASSQAGTYEQYF. CDR3 DNA sequence: TGTGCCAGCAGCCAAGCAGGGACCTACGAGCAGTACTTC. The complete variable domain, with remaining parts taken from reference TRBV14 and TRBJ2-7, reads EAGVTQFPSHSVIEKGQTVTLRCDPISGHDNLYWYRRVMGKEIKFLLHFVKESKQDESGMPNNRFLAERTGGTYSTLKVQPAELEDSGVYFCASSQAGTYEQYFGPGTRLTVT.

A remark on this clone: This CDR3 is also generated by other DNA sequences in the sample. The rearrangement uses TRBV7-3 and TRBJ2-1; possibly TRBD2 for D (5 bases). Trimming removed 0 bases at V and 2 bases at J, with 5 bases between. The CDR3 extends over 14 amino acids. Germline loops: CDR1 SGHTA, CDR2 FQGTGA. CDR3 loop: CASSLTGTYNEQFF. The CDR3, as DNA: TGTGCCAGCAGCTTAACCGGGACCTACAATGAGCAGTTCTTC.

The genes are TRBV7-2 and TRBJ1-1; D is undetermined. This CDR3 has 14 amino acids. V gave up 7 bases and J gave up 3 bases, with 15 bases separating them. Germline V gene lookup returns CDR1 SGHTA and CDR2 FQGNSA. The CDR3 DNA reads TGTGCCAGCATAAGAGGGCAGACGGACACTGAAGCTTTCTTT. Its translation: CASIRGQTDTEAFF.

This clone has more than one count but fewer than ten. The V and J genes are TRBV9 and TRBJ1-1; no firm D call. V lost 1 base to trimming and J lost 6 bases, with 7 bases between them. This CDR3 is built from 12 residues. Germline V gene lookup returns CDR1 SGDLS and CDR2 YYNGEE. CDR3 amino acids: CASSVRGSEAFF. In DNA form, the CDR3 reads TGTGCCAGCAGCGTACGGGGATCTGAAGCTTTCTTT.

The CDR3 is CASSLAITGLYEQYF. CDR3 nucleotides: TGTGCCAGCAGCTTGGCTATAACAGGTCTCTACGAGCAGTACTTC. The V and J genes are TRBV5-8 and TRBJ2-7; D perhaps matches TRBD1 (5 bases). The germline gives CDR1 SGHTS, CDR2 YDEGEE. CDR3 length: 15 amino acids. The V end lost 0 bases, the J end lost 3 bases, and 13 bases lay between the germline ends.

This chain joins TRBV6-1 and TRBJ2-6; possible D gene TRBD1, 5 bases. Germline CDR1 and CDR2: MNHNS and SASEGT. Trimming cost V 1 base and J 4 bases, with 14 bases left between them. This CDR3 is 17 amino acids long. This chain's CDR3 is CASSEGARGSGANVLTF. DNA of the CDR3: TGTGCCAGCAGTGAAGGTGCTAGGGGCTCGGGGGCCAACGTCCTGACTTTC.

This clone was observed a single time. This CDR3 is also generated by other DNA sequences in the sample. The rearrangement uses TRBV9 and TRBJ2-2, with TRBD1 matching over 10 bases. The CDR3 is 16 residues long. Germline lookup yields CDR1 SGDLS and CDR2 YYNGEE. The trim removed 0 bases at V and 1 base at J, leaving 0 bases unmatched. Here the CDR3 DNA reads TGTGCCAGCAGCGTAGGGACAGGGGGGAACACCGGGGAGCTGTTTTTT. Translating it yields CASSVGTGGNTGELFF. Filled out from reference TRBV9 and TRBJ2-2, the complete variable domain reads DSGVTQTPKHLITATGQRVTLRCSPRSGDLSVYWYQQSLDQGLQFLIQYYNGEERAKGNILERFSAQQFPDLHSELNLSSLELGDSALYFCASSVGTGGNTGELFFGEGSRLTVL.

The chain employs TRBV29-1 and TRBJ2-1, with 10 bases identical to TRBD1. V shed 6 bases, J shed 8 bases, and the junction held 13 bases outside the gene matches. The CDR3 is 15 amino acids. CDR1 SQVTM and CDR2 ANQGSEA come from the germline V gene. CDR3 coding DNA: TGCAGCGTCGAGGGGGACAGGGGCCCTGGCGATGAGCAGTTCTTC. It translates to CSVEGDRGPGDEQFF.

The genes are TRBV7-9 and TRBJ2-5; D not certain. Trimming stripped 1 base from V and 0 bases from J, with 6 bases between. This CDR3 is 14 amino acids long. Germline V CDR1 and CDR2: SEHNR, FQNEAQ (reference sequence). The CDR3 sequence: CASSLVGYQETQYF. The CDR3 coding sequence is TGTGCCAGCAGCTTAGTGGGCTACCAAGAGACCCAGTACTTC.

The chain combines TRBV15 with TRBJ1-2; D is possibly TRBD1 (5 bases). The CDR3 sequence is 14 residues long. Between the trimmed V and J ends, which lost 0 bases and 4 bases, there was a span of 9 bases. CDR1 and CDR2 (germline): LNHNV, YYDKDF (reference sequence). The chain's CDR3 is CATSRDRTRYGYTF. Written as DNA, the CDR3 is TGTGCCACCAGCAGAGATAGGACACGCTATGGCTACACCTTC. Supplemented by reference TRBV15 and TRBJ1-2, the full variable domain reads DAMVIQNPRYQVTQFGKPVTLSCSQTLNHNVMYWYQQKSSQAPKLLFHYYDKDFNNEADTPDNFQSRRPNTSFCFLDIRSPGLGDTAMYLCATSRDRTRYGYTFGSGTRLTVV.

This chain links TRBV7-9 with TRBJ2-1; 16 positions match TRBD2. The junction had 4 bases not matched to a gene; V was cut back by 5 bases and J by 0 bases. The CDR3 has 18 residues. Per germline, CDR1 SEHNR and CDR2 FQNEAQ (reference sequence). The CDR3 loop is CASSPGTSGGASYNEQFF. The CDR3 coding sequence is TGTGCCAGCAGCCCTGGGACTAGCGGGGGGGCCTCCTACAATGAGCAGTTCTTC.

The V and J genes are TRBV7-9 and TRBJ2-2; D gene ambiguous. The V gene's germline CDR1 is SEHNR and CDR2 FQNEAQ (reference sequence). The CDR3 consists of 15 residues. The V end was cut by 0 bases, the J end by 2 bases, with 7 bases between. The CDR3 nucleotides read TGTGCCAGCAGCTTAGCGCTAGGAAACACCGGGGAGCTGTTTTTT. Encoded protein: CASSLALGNTGELFF.

The gene calls are TRBV18 and TRBJ1-2; D may be TRBD1 (5 bases). Germline assignment: CDR1 KGHSH and CDR2 LQKENI. The V end lost 6 bases, the J end lost 2 bases, and 22 bases lay between the germline ends. The CDR3 contains 17 residues. CDR3: CASSLSMGHGMNYGYTF. The CDR3, as DNA: TGTGCCAGCTCGCTTTCCATGGGGCACGGTATGAACTATGGCTACACCTTC. Drawing the rest from reference TRBV18 and TRBJ1-2, the complete variable domain is NAGVMQNPRHLVRRRGQEARLRCSPMKGHSHVYWYRQLPEEGLKFMVYLQKENIIDESGMPKERFSAEFPKEGPSILRIQQVVRGDSAAYFCASSLSMGHGMNYGYTFGSGTRLTVV.

In regard to this clone: At one of its ends the junction is not consistent with the germline gene, which may arise from a read error. V usage is TRBV19 and J usage is TRBJ1-2, with TRBD1 matching over 7 bases. Looked up from germline, CDR1 is LNHDA and CDR2 is SQIVND (reference sequence). This CDR3 is 13 amino acids long. CDR3 bases: TGTGCCAGTAGGGTGACAGGGTTGGGCAAAGCCGACTTC. Translation: CASRVTGLGKADF.

This chain links TRBV6-6 with TRBJ1-1; possibly TRBD1 for D (6 bases). Deletions cut 7 bases from V and 0 bases from J, with 15 bases between. From germline, CDR1 is MNHNY and CDR2 SVGAGI (reference sequence). The CDR3 has 15 residues. CDR3 DNA sequence: TGTGCCAGCATAAGAGGCAGGGGAGTGAACACTGAAGCTTTCTTT. It codes for CASIRGRGVNTEAFF.

The gene calls are TRBV6-6 and TRBJ1-1; 8 nucleotides line up with TRBD1. The V gene's germline CDR1 is MNHNY and CDR2 SVGAGI (reference sequence). V dropped 6 bases and J dropped 6; count of bases not matched to a gene: 12. The CDR3 consists of 15 residues. DNA of the CDR3: TGTGCCAGCAGCTCGATGGGGGACAGGAGACCTGAAGCTTTCTTT. It encodes CASSSMGDRRPEAFF.

The chain has TRBV9 and TRBJ1-1, with 9 bases matching TRBD1. The length of the CDR3 is 18 residues. Germline-derived CDR1 and CDR2 are SGDLS and YYNGEE. J gave up 3 bases and V 3 bases, and 15 bases lay outside the gene matches. CDR3 sequence reads: CASSDGRGQGGGHTEAFF. The CDR3, as DNA: TGTGCCAGCAGCGATGGAAGGGGACAGGGTGGGGGACACACTGAAGCTTTCTTT.

The V call is TRBV27, the J call TRBJ1-1; D might be TRBD1 (6 bases). The CDR3 has 16 amino acids. V gave up 4 bases and J gave up 2 bases, with 17 bases separating them. CDR1 and CDR2 from the germline V gene are MNHEY and SMNVEV (reference sequence). CDR3: CASSYGTHRFNTEAFF. The CDR3 region has the DNA TGTGCCAGCAGTTACGGGACACACCGATTCAACACTGAAGCTTTCTTT.

The chain combines TRBV5-1 with TRBJ1-2; TRBD1 aligns across 9 bases. Germline V gives CDR1 SGHRS, CDR2 YFSETQ. This CDR3 spans 15 amino acids. Trimming cost V 1 base and J 8 bases; bases outside gene matches: 9. The CDR3 region has the DNA TGCGCCAGCAGCTTGAGGACAGGGGCTGAACAGGGCTACACCTTC. Its protein is CASSLRTGAEQGYTF.